Sequencing of this T cell receptor (beta chain) was carried out in a study of cytomegalovirus exposure and HLA in healthy donors. About the research overall: Among about 179 million T cells, an earlier analysis found 120 million or so unique TCR beta sequences. The study's findings and limits: After further analysis at a later stage, roughly 15,000 TCR beta sequences were associated with HLA alleles at 0.05 false discovery rate.

These donors, healthy bone marrow donors, were studied. Germline CDR1 SGHRS, CDR2 YFSETQ. The CDR3 sequence is 16 residues long. The germline V and J ends were trimmed by 4 bases and 2 bases, with 18 bases remaining between them. Remarks on this clone: The antigen is not known.

Primers for the PCR totalled 60 Vbeta and 13 Jbeta. Assay used: immunoSEQ multiplex PCR; TCRdb lists only in-frame clones, some missing. The sample holds roughly 180,000 clones, 70% to 90% seen once. J is TRBJ2-5 and V is TRBV5-1; maybe TRBD2 (5 bases). This receptor was taken from a man between 18 and 29 years old in good health and CMV-seropositive. Sequenced: PBMCs. CDR3 coding DNA: TGCGCCAGCAGCCGCGATACTAGGGAACTGCAAGAGACCCAGTACTTC. Its translation: CASSRDTRELQETQYF.